The 22 T cell receptor beta chains below all came from one sample that was sequenced in a study of blood T cell repertoires in COVID-19. The assay was immunoSEQ multiplex PCR, and TCRdb's table has in-frame clones only and misses some. The sample lists 130,000 or so clones, over 60% occurring once. Sequencing was carried out using peripheral blood. The receptors were gathered from a woman aged 70-85 years with acute or convalescent COVID-19.

The rearrangement joins TRBV24-1 to TRBJ2-1; 10 positions agree with TRBD2. The germline gives CDR1 KGHDR, CDR2 SFDVKD. CDR3 length: 20 amino acids. V lost 1 base and J lost 5; bases outside the gene matches: 16. The CDR3 coding sequence is TGTGCCACCAGTGATTTTAGCGGGAGGACGGCTCCGGGTGAGAACAATGAGCAGTTCTTC. Residues: CATSDFSGRTAPGENNEQFF.

The chain carries TRBV19 and TRBJ1-6, with a possible D match to TRBD1 (6 bases). Trimming shortened V by 5 bases and J by 7 bases, and 15 bases separated the two germline ends. This CDR3 spans 15 amino acids. CDR1 LNHDA and CDR2 SQIVND come from the germline V gene (reference sequence). CDR3 amino acids: CASSGGQGVNSPLHF. The CDR3 DNA reads as TGTGCCAGTAGTGGGGGACAAGGAGTAAATTCACCCCTCCACTTT.

The chain is built from TRBV11-2 and TRBJ1-2; 7 bases fit TRBD1. Trimming removed 5 bases from V and 5 bases from J; junction bases left unmatched: 8. Germline lookup yields CDR1 SGHAT and CDR2 FQNNGV. The CDR3 covers 14 residues. The DNA of the CDR3 is TGTGCCAGCAGCCGCGCTAGACAGGGTTATGGCTACACCTTC. Residues: CASSRARQGYGYTF.

The chain has TRBV14 and TRBJ1-3; D unclear. This CDR3 is 14 amino acids long. V was trimmed by 5 bases and J by 0 bases, leaving 8 bases between them. CDR1 SGHDN and CDR2 FVKESK come from the germline V gene. The CDR3 bases are TGTGCCAGCAGCGTATACTCCTCTGGAAACACCATATATTTT. It specifies CASSVYSSGNTIYF.

This sequence joins TRBV7-3 and TRBJ2-5, with D perhaps matching TRBD2 (5 bases). The CDR3 is made up of 13 amino acids. Per the germline V gene, CDR1 is SGHTA and CDR2 is FQGTGA. V lost 2 bases and J 5 bases, leaving 9 bases between the germline ends. The CDR3 sequence: CASSLRREETQYF. CDR3 bases: TGTGCCAGCAGCTTACGTAGGGAGGAGACCCAGTACTTC.

This CDR3 reads CASSKSVRVGRANYGYTF. CDR3 sequence (DNA): TGTGCCAGCAGCAAATCGGTACGGGTCGGCCGAGCTAACTATGGCTACACCTTC. V gene TRBV21-1 combines with J gene TRBJ1-2. TRBV21-1 is described as a pseudogene. This CDR3 spans 18 amino acids.

The CDR3 coding sequence is TGCGCCAGCAGCCACTCTCCGACAGGGATCACAGCAGGGGAGCAGTACTTC. This sequence encodes CASSHSPTGITAGEQYF. The chain employs TRBV4-1 and TRBJ2-7; 7 bases line up with TRBD1. Per germline, CDR1 MGHRA and CDR2 YSYEKL. V dropped 3 bases and J dropped 7; count of bases not matched to a gene: 18. The CDR3 has 17 residues.

The chain employs TRBV7-8 and TRBJ2-7, with TRBD2 as a possible D gene (5 bases). V gave up 1 base and J gave up 1 base, with 14 bases separating them. CDR3 length: 16 amino acids. The germline V gene has CDR1 SGHVS and CDR2 FQNEAQ. This CDR3 reads CASSLERTRPSYEQYF. CDR3 sequence (DNA): TGTGCCAGCAGCTTAGAGCGAACTAGACCTTCCTACGAGCAGTACTTC.

The CDR3 DNA reads as TGTGCCAGCAGCACAAGCGTGGCAGTCCAAGAGACCCAGTACTTC. Amino acid sequence: CASSTSVAVQETQYF. J is TRBJ2-5 and V is TRBV5-4, with D hard to call. Trimming took 4 bases from V and 1 from J, leaving 14 bases between them. CDR3 length: 15 residues. From germline, CDR1 is SGHNT and CDR2 YYREEE (reference sequence).

The CDR3: CASSPPQVTGELFF. As DNA, the CDR3 is TGTGCCAGCAGCCCCCCACAGGTAACCGGGGAGCTGTTTTTT. The chain links TRBV9 to TRBJ2-2; a weak D match, TRBD1 (5 bases). Trimming left V 4 bases short and J 5 bases short, with 12 bases between. CDR1 is SGDLS and CDR2 is YYNGEE in the germline V gene. The CDR3 consists of 14 residues.

This clone showed up just a few times. V and J are TRBV10-1 and TRBJ2-1; a weak D match, TRBD1 (5 bases). Germline V gene sequence: CDR1 WNHNN, CDR2 SYGVQD (reference sequence). The CDR3 covers 13 residues. Trimming took off 4 bases at V and 7 bases at J, with 11 bases between the two ends. In DNA, the CDR3 is TGCGCCAGCAGTGCTACCCCAGGGAATGAGCAGTTCTTC. Encoded protein: CASSATPGNEQFF.

The genes are TRBV14 and TRBJ1-2; TRBD1 is a possible D gene (6 bases). With 1 base removed from V and 4 bases from J, the gap between germline ends came to 7 bases. This CDR3 contains 13 residues. Germline lookup yields CDR1 SGHDN and CDR2 FVKESK. The CDR3, as DNA: TGTGCCAGCAGCCAAGGAGGGGGCTATGGCTACACCTTC. This translates into CASSQGGGYGYTF.

The chain uses TRBV3-1 (or the pseudogene TRBV3-2) and TRBJ2-7; 11 nucleotides align to TRBD2. The CDR3 covers 15 residues. With V trimmed by 3 bases and J by 4 bases, 5 bases remained unmatched. CDR1 LGHDT and CDR2 YNNKEL come from the germline V gene (reference sequence). This CDR3 is CASSHTGLAVYEQYF. The CDR3 nucleotides are TGTGCCAGCAGCCACACGGGACTAGCGGTATACGAGCAGTACTTC.

Notes on this clone: The same CDR3 can be traced to other DNA sequences in this sample. This chain joins TRBV7-3 and TRBJ2-1; possibly TRBD2 for D (5 bases). The CDR3 covers 15 residues. In germline, CDR1 is SGHTA, CDR2 FQGTGA. V lost 3 bases and J lost 0, with 9 bases in between. The CDR3 region is CASSFSGSSYNEQFF. The DNA of the CDR3 is TGTGCCAGCAGCTTCTCGGGGAGCTCCTACAATGAGCAGTTCTTC. Variable domain in full (rest from reference TRBV7-3 and TRBJ2-1): GAGVSQTPSNKVTEKGKYVELRCDPISGHTALYWYRQSLGQGPEFLIYFQGTGAADDSGLPNDRFFAVRPEGSVSTLKIQRTERGDSAVYLCASSFSGSSYNEQFFGPGTRLTVL.

The chain couples TRBV19 to TRBJ1-1, with 8 bases aligning to TRBD1. The CDR3 sequence is 16 residues long. Germline V CDR1 and CDR2: LNHDA, SQIVND (reference sequence). V trimming: 2 bases; J trimming: 3 bases; junction bases outside the gene matches: 8. CDR3 in DNA: TGTGCCAGTAGTATAAGGGAGAACAGGGGGGACACTGAAGCTTTCTTT. This codes for CASSIRENRGDTEAFF.

This clone was counted a few times. Sequence at one end of the junction differs from germline and may be a read error. The chain employs TRBV7-2 and TRBJ1-5; unclear D gene. The germline gives CDR1 SGHTA, CDR2 FQGNSA. CDR3 length: 13 amino acids. The CDR3 spells CASRAGSDQPQHF. In DNA form, the CDR3 reads TGTGCCAGCAGGGCGGGTAGCGATCAGCCCCAGCATTTT.

The rearrangement links TRBV19 to TRBJ1-5; 10 bases are shared with TRBD1. CDR1 is LNHDA and CDR2 is SQIVND in the germline V gene (reference sequence). V trimming: 7 bases; J trimming: 7 bases; junction bases outside the gene matches: 7. CDR3 length: 14 residues. CDR3 sequence reads: CASNPTGGGQPQHF. The CDR3 DNA is TGTGCCAGTAACCCGACAGGGGGCGGGCAGCCCCAGCATTTT.

V usage is TRBV29-1 and J usage is TRBJ2-1; 7 nucleotides align to TRBD2. Germline values: CDR1 SQVTM, CDR2 ANQGSEA. Trimming took 6 bases from V and 3 from J; bases not matched to a gene: 5. The length of the CDR3 is 13 residues. CDR3 protein: CSVPAGVYNEQFF. The CDR3 DNA sequence: TGCAGCGTGCCCGCGGGAGTCTACAATGAGCAGTTCTTC.

The chain joins TRBV5-4 to TRBJ1-3, with D maybe TRBD1 (6 bases). Germline loops: CDR1 SGHNT, CDR2 YYREEE (reference sequence). The CDR3 is 13 amino acids. The CDR3 loop reads CAIGTNSGNTIYF. In DNA, the CDR3 is TGTGCGATCGGGACAAACTCTGGAAACACCATATATTTT.

This chain joins TRBV3-1 (or the pseudogene TRBV3-2) and TRBJ2-1, with D possibly matching TRBD2 (5 bases). The germline V gene encodes CDR1 LGHDT and CDR2 YNNKEL (reference sequence). Trimming stripped 0 bases from V and 0 bases from J, with 12 bases between. CDR3 length: 17 residues. CDR3 amino acids: CASSQDLLVSSYNEQFF. CDR3 in DNA: TGTGCCAGCAGCCAAGATCTACTAGTTTCCTCCTACAATGAGCAGTTCTTC.

The table lists this clone with a few counts. This chain joins TRBV5-6 and TRBJ2-3, with D possibly matching TRBD1 (5 bases). The CDR3 spans 15 residues. Trimming removed 0 bases from V and 2 bases from J, with 10 bases in between. Germline V gene lookup returns CDR1 SGHDT and CDR2 YYEEEE. The CDR3 sequence: CASSLGAGNTDTQYF. The CDR3 coding sequence is TGTGCCAGCAGCTTGGGGGCAGGGAACACAGATACGCAGTATTTT.

The V call is TRBV19, the J call TRBJ2-3, with TRBD1 matching 7 bases. This CDR3 region has 17 residues. Trimming cost V 7 bases and J 2 bases; bases outside gene matches: 15. Germline lookup yields CDR1 LNHDA and CDR2 SQIVND (reference sequence). Here the CDR3 reads CASTPQAQGLLTDTQYF. Here the CDR3 DNA reads TGTGCCAGTACTCCACAGGCACAGGGGCTCCTCACAGATACGCAGTATTTT.